A single sample gave rise to the 32 T cell receptor beta chains below, sequenced in a study of beta chain features in type 1 diabetes. Points from the study as a whole: Researchers report that Type 1 diabetes patients had moderately but significantly shorter TCRB CDR3s across all four CD4+ subsets.

The investigators reverse transcribed all of the isolated RNA, so they sequenced expressed TCRB transcripts. Some clones are missing from TCRdb's copy, which holds only in-frame ones; the method was immunoSEQ multiplex PCR. The table shows 630,000 or so clones, with about 14% occurring only once. No cognate antigen is known for these TCRs. Sequences were obtained from naive CD4+ T cells from blood. These receptors came from a man between 18 and 29 years old with type 1 diabetes.

The chain employs TRBV7-9 and TRBJ1-2; D gene unclear. Germline V gene sequence: CDR1 SEHNR, CDR2 FQNEAQ (reference sequence). The CDR3 has 13 residues. With 1 base removed from V and 5 bases from J, the gap between germline ends came to 8 bases. The CDR3: CASSLDQVYGYTF. CDR3 coding DNA: TGTGCCAGCAGCTTAGATCAAGTATATGGCTACACCTTC.

This clone was observed a single time. The chain recombines TRBV30 with TRBJ1-1; the D is unclear. This CDR3 is 14 amino acids long. V lost 0 bases and J lost 5, with 13 bases in between. In germline, CDR1 is GTSNPN, CDR2 SVGIG (reference sequence). The CDR3 DNA is TGTGCCTGGAGTGTTAAGGGAGGATGGACTGAAGCTTTCTTT. Its protein product is CAWSVKGGWTEAFF.

This clone was counted a few times. The sample holds other DNA sequences that translate to the same CDR3. The J gene is TRBJ2-1, the V gene TRBV30; 8 bases are a match to TRBD2. Germline CDR1 reads GTSNPN; CDR2 reads SVGIG (reference sequence). V was pared by 3 bases and J by 9 bases, with 7 bases of the junction left unmatched. The CDR3 spans 13 residues. The CDR3 protein is CAWRGRGGGEQFF. For the CDR3, the DNA is TGTGCCTGGAGAGGTCGGGGGGGTGGTGAGCAGTTCTTC.

The rearrangement joins TRBV2 to TRBJ1-1; 7 bases match TRBD1. Per the germline V gene, CDR1 is SNHLY and CDR2 is FYNNEI. V lost 7 bases, J lost 1 base, and 12 bases stayed unmatched. This CDR3 is built from 16 residues. The CDR3 region has the DNA TGTGCCAGCACCCCTATTTCAGGGGGGGCGAACACTGAAGCTTTCTTT. Translation gives CASTPISGGANTEAFF.

The chain uses TRBV29-1 and TRBJ2-5; 9 bases map to TRBD2. The CDR3 is 14 amino acids. Germline V CDR1 and CDR2: SQVTM, ANQGSEA. V lost 5 bases to trimming and J lost 5 bases; unmatched junction nucleotides: 9. The CDR3 here is CSVLVAGAGETQYF. As DNA, the CDR3 is TGCAGCGTTCTAGTAGCGGGAGCGGGTGAGACCCAGTACTTC.

In its sample, this clone was seen a few times. V and J are TRBV30 and TRBJ2-1; no clear D. CDR3 length: 11 amino acids. Trimming took off 4 bases at V and 4 bases at J, with 5 bases between the two ends. Germline-derived CDR1 and CDR2 are GTSNPN and SVGIG (reference sequence). The CDR3 sequence: CAWTAYNEQFF. In DNA, the CDR3 is TGTGCCTGGACAGCGTACAATGAGCAGTTCTTC.

This clone showed up just a few times. V and J are TRBV25-1 and TRBJ2-3, with 7 bases aligning to TRBD1. Per the germline V gene, CDR1 is MGHDK and CDR2 is SYGVNS. The CDR3 spans 14 residues. The junction had 9 bases not matched to a gene; V was cut back by 4 bases and J by 8 bases. The CDR3 DNA is TGTGCCAGCAGTGTGGGGACAGCCTCTAGTACGCAGTATTTT. This translates into CASSVGTASSTQYF.

This clone has more than one count but fewer than ten. This chain connects TRBV5-6 to TRBJ2-3; D might be TRBD1 (6 bases). The CDR3 runs to 13 residues. V was trimmed by 4 bases and J by 4 bases, leaving 10 bases between them. CDR1 SGHDT and CDR2 YYEEEE come from the germline V gene. The CDR3 DNA reads TGTGCCAGCAGCCTTAGGGGGTCAGATACGCAGTATTTT. It translates to CASSLRGSDTQYF. The full variable domain, in which reference TRBV5-6 and TRBJ2-3 provide the parts outside the CDR3, is DAGVTQSPTHLIKTRGQQVTLRCSPKSGHDTVSWYQQALGQGPQFIFQYYEEEERQRGNFPDRFSGHQFPNYSSELNVNALLLGDSALYLCASSLRGSDTQYFGPGTRLTVL.

The chain couples TRBV6-7 to TRBJ2-5; D gene unclear. TRBV6-7 is an ORF, and what it does is uncertain. V lost 2 bases and J 4 bases, leaving 11 bases between the germline ends. CDR3 length: 14 residues. The CDR3 DNA reads as TGTGCCAGCAGTTACCCACCCTGGGGAGAGACCCAGTACTTC. Amino acids: CASSYPPWGETQYF.

Worth noting for this clone: The sample contains more than one DNA sequence encoding this CDR3. The chain carries TRBV28 and TRBJ2-3; D might be TRBD1 or TRBD2, each matching 7 bases. Germline lookup yields CDR1 MDHEN and CDR2 SYDVKM. Trimming removed 4 bases at V and 4 bases at J, with 9 bases between. The CDR3 extends over 13 amino acids. Here the CDR3 DNA reads TGTGCCAGCAGTTCAGGGGGGGCAGATACGCAGTATTTT. Translation: CASSSGGADTQYF.

Only a few counts were recorded for this clone. The chain is built from TRBV10-3 and TRBJ1-1, with 7 bases matching TRBD1. CDR1 is ENHRY and CDR2 is SYGVKD in the germline V gene. J gave up 4 bases and V 6 bases, and 14 bases lay outside the gene matches. The CDR3 covers 16 residues. CDR3 loop: CAISARTGPAGTEAFF. In DNA form, the CDR3 reads TGTGCCATCAGCGCCCGGACAGGCCCGGCCGGCACTGAAGCTTTCTTT.

The genes are TRBV6-1 and TRBJ1-1; D gene ambiguous. The CDR3 consists of 12 residues. Trimming took 11 bases from V and 1 from J, leaving 11 bases between them. CDR1 and CDR2 (germline): MNHNS, SASEGT. Here the CDR3 DNA reads TGTGCCGGAAGACGGCAGAACACTGAAGCTTTCTTT. Protein sequence: CAGRRQNTEAFF.

This clone was counted a few times. The chain recombines TRBV30 with TRBJ1-6; no firm D call. From germline, CDR1 is GTSNPN and CDR2 SVGIG (reference sequence). V dropped 6 bases and J dropped 0 bases, with 12 bases sitting between them. This CDR3 comprises 15 residues. DNA of the CDR3: TGTGCCTGCACCAGGCGAAGCTCCTATAATTCACCCCTCCACTTT. Protein sequence: CACTRRSSYNSPLHF.

This clone was counted a few times. The chain carries TRBV29-1 and TRBJ1-1; 8 bases are a match to TRBD1. CDR1 is SQVTM and CDR2 is ANQGSEA in the germline V gene. The CDR3 extends over 14 amino acids. V gave up 1 base and J gave up 4 bases; unmatched junction bases: 5. The CDR3 protein is CSVEGRQGSTEAFF. CDR3 DNA sequence: TGCAGCGTTGAAGGGAGACAGGGGAGCACTGAAGCTTTCTTT.

The sample holds a few counts of this clone. The J gene is TRBJ1-2, the V gene TRBV7-9; D ambiguous. Germline values: CDR1 SEHNR, CDR2 FQNEAQ (reference sequence). This CDR3 contains 11 residues. V was cut by 6 bases and J by 6 bases, with 8 bases left in between. The CDR3 loop reads CASRIRNGYTF. In DNA form, the CDR3 reads TGTGCCAGCAGGATCAGGAATGGCTACACCTTC.

The chain couples TRBV30 to TRBJ2-7; perhaps D is TRBD1 or TRBD2 (5 bases each). CDR3 length: 14 amino acids. V was cut by 3 bases and J by 3 bases, with 15 bases left in between. Germline-derived CDR1 and CDR2 are GTSNPN and SVGIG (reference sequence). The CDR3 reads CAWRVSRDRYEQYF. The CDR3 DNA reads as TGTGCCTGGAGGGTCTCCCGGGACCGCTACGAGCAGTACTTC.

The chain is built from TRBV29-1 and TRBJ2-1, with 11 nucleotides matching TRBD2. Trimming cost V 5 bases and J 5 bases; bases outside gene matches: 11. Germline V gene lookup returns CDR1 SQVTM and CDR2 ANQGSEA. This CDR3 region has 16 residues. CDR3 residues: CSVPSPGTSGHNEQFF. In nucleotides, the CDR3 is TGCAGCGTTCCATCCCCAGGGACTAGCGGCCACAATGAGCAGTTCTTC.

This clone was counted between two and nine times. Additional DNA sequences in this sample encode the identical CDR3. V is TRBV7-9 and J is TRBJ2-3; D call uncertain. Germline loops: CDR1 SEHNR, CDR2 FQNEAQ (reference sequence). The CDR3 sequence is 11 residues long. V dropped 4 bases and J dropped 2 bases, with 1 base sitting between them. DNA of the CDR3: TGTGCCAGCAGCTCCACAGATACGCAGTATTTT. This encodes CASSSTDTQYF.

The chain is built from TRBV7-3 and TRBJ2-3; D is unresolved. Germline values: CDR1 SGHTA, CDR2 FQGTGA. Trimming removed 2 bases at V and 2 bases at J, with 8 bases between. The CDR3 sequence is 14 residues long. The CDR3 region has the DNA TGTGCCAGCAGCTTATATGGTCCCACAGATACGCAGTATTTT. Encoded protein: CASSLYGPTDTQYF.

This clone showed up just a few times. CDR3 protein: CASSLELAANTGELFF. The CDR3 nucleotides read TGTGCCAGCAGCTTAGAACTAGCCGCGAACACCGGGGAGCTGTTTTTT. This chain joins TRBV13 and TRBJ2-2; D may be TRBD2 (6 bases). V dropped 1 base and J dropped 0 bases, with 9 bases sitting between them. Germline V gene data show CDR1 as PRHDT and CDR2 as FYEKMQ (reference sequence). There are 16 residues in the CDR3. Using reference TRBV13 and TRBJ2-2 for the parts outside the CDR3, the full variable domain is AAGVIQSPRHLIKEKRETATLKCYPIPRHDTVYWYQQGPGQDPQFLISFYEKMQSDKGSIPDRFSAQQFSDYHSELNMSSLELGDSALYFCASSLELAANTGELFFGEGSRLTVL.

In DNA, the CDR3 is TGTGCCACGGGACAGATTCCAGCGGACACTGAAGCTTTCTTT. It is translated as CATGQIPADTEAFF. J is TRBJ1-1 and V is TRBV6-5; the match to TRBD1 covers 7 bases. Trimming removed 10 bases from V and 3 bases from J; junction bases left unmatched: 11. CDR1 is MNHEY, CDR2 SVGAGI, per germline. This CDR3 spans 14 amino acids.

This clone has just a few counts. Different DNA sequences within this sample yield the same CDR3. CDR3 residues: CASSERDEQFF. CDR3 DNA: TGTGCCAGCAGTGAAAGGGATGAGCAGTTCTTC. V gene TRBV2 combines with J gene TRBJ2-1; D unresolved. The CDR3 sequence is 11 residues long. Germline CDR1 is SNHLY and CDR2 is FYNNEI. V was pared by 2 bases and J by 8 bases, with 4 bases between.

This clone was counted a few times. The chain joins TRBV10-3 to TRBJ2-5, with 9 bases identical to TRBD2. The V gene's germline CDR1 is ENHRY and CDR2 SYGVKD. After removal of 6 bases from V and 7 bases from J, the junction contained 9 bases not matched to a gene. The length of the CDR3 is 14 residues. CDR3 loop: CAIRELERGATQYF. The DNA of the CDR3 is TGTGCCATCAGGGAACTGGAGCGGGGGGCGACCCAGTACTTC.

This clone has only a few counts. The chain carries TRBV10-3 and TRBJ1-5; no definite D call. Germline V gene sequence: CDR1 ENHRY, CDR2 SYGVKD. V lost 4 bases to trimming and J lost 2 bases, with 9 bases between them. The CDR3 consists of 14 residues. The CDR3 nucleotides read TGTGCCATCAGTGGGCAGGAAGGCAATCAGCCCCAGCATTTT. This translates into CAISGQEGNQPQHF.

The V call is TRBV30, the J call TRBJ1-5, with D perhaps TRBD1 (5 bases). V lost 0 bases to trimming and J lost 3 bases, with 12 bases between them. The CDR3 runs to 15 residues. Germline CDR1 GTSNPN, CDR2 SVGIG (reference sequence). CDR3 sequence (DNA): TGTGCCTGGAGTGTAAGGGGCTATGTCAATCAGCCCCAGCATTTT. Its translation is CAWSVRGYVNQPQHF.

With regard to this clone: The sample holds other DNA sequences that translate to the same CDR3. V and J are TRBV30 and TRBJ1-2, with D unclear. This CDR3 has 13 amino acids. The ends were cut back, 0 bases at V and 2 bases at J, with 7 bases in the middle. The germline V gene encodes CDR1 GTSNPN and CDR2 SVGIG (reference sequence). The CDR3 region is CAWSVMGNYGYTF. The CDR3 DNA follows: TGTGCCTGGAGTGTAATGGGGAACTATGGCTACACCTTC.

In DNA, the CDR3 is TGTGCCACCAGCAAGGGACTAGCGAACAATGAGCAGTTCTTC. Translated: CATSKGLANNEQFF. The V gene is TRBV15, the J gene TRBJ2-1, with 10 positions matching TRBD2. Per germline, CDR1 LNHNV and CDR2 YYDKDF (reference sequence). The CDR3 is 14 amino acids. Trimming at V came to 4 bases and at J to 5 bases, leaving 2 bases not matched to a gene.

CDR3 loop: CSVQQGYDQPQHF. The CDR3, as DNA: TGCAGCGTGCAACAGGGGTACGATCAGCCCCAGCATTTT. The V gene is TRBV29-1, the J gene TRBJ1-5, with TRBD1 identical over 7 bases. Germline CDR1 reads SQVTM; CDR2 reads ANQGSEA. J was trimmed by 5 bases and V by 6 bases; bases with no gene match: 7. This CDR3 comprises 13 residues. The complete variable domain, with remaining parts taken from reference TRBV29-1 and TRBJ1-5, reads SAVISQKPSRDICQRGTSLTIQCQVDSQVTMMFWYRQQPGQSLTLIATANQGSEATYESGFVIDKFPISRPNLTFSTLTVSNMSPEDSSIYLCSVQQGYDQPQHFGDGTRLSIL.

This clone was observed a handful of times. The chain's CDR3 is CAWIGRGDNYGYTF. The CDR3 nucleotides read TGTGCCTGGATTGGCAGGGGCGATAACTATGGCTACACCTTC. The rearrangement joins TRBV30 to TRBJ1-2; D possibly corresponds to TRBD1 (6 bases). V was clipped by 4 bases and J by 1 base, with 13 bases between them. Germline CDR1 and CDR2: GTSNPN and SVGIG (reference sequence). The CDR3 totals 14 residues. Full variable domain (rest looked up from reference TRBV30 and TRBJ1-2): SQTIHQWPATLVQPVGSPLSLECTVEGTSNPNLYWYRQAAGRGLQLLFYSVGIGQISSEVPQNLSASRPQDRQFILSSKKLLLSDSGFYLCAWIGRGDNYGYTFGSGTRLTVV.

This clone was seen a handful of times. The chain joins TRBV25-1 to TRBJ2-7; a weak D match, TRBD1 (5 bases). The CDR3 length is 16 residues. V was trimmed by 4 bases and J by 0 bases, leaving 16 bases between them. The V gene's germline CDR1 is MGHDK and CDR2 SYGVNS. The CDR3 is CASSGTYRSSSYEQYF. CDR3 nucleotides: TGTGCCAGCAGTGGTACTTACAGGTCAAGCTCCTACGAGCAGTACTTC.

For the CDR3, the DNA is TGTGCCAGCAGCTTAACTCAGCAGTCGAGCACCGGGGAGCTGTTTTTT. Its protein is CASSLTQQSSTGELFF. The rearrangement links TRBV7-3 to TRBJ2-2; D remains unclear. This CDR3 has 16 amino acids. Trimming pared 0 bases from V and 4 bases from J, leaving 12 bases between. Per the germline V gene, CDR1 is SGHTA and CDR2 is FQGTGA.

This sequence joins TRBV30 and TRBJ2-2, with D possibly TRBD2 on 5 matching bases. The germline V gene has CDR1 GTSNPN and CDR2 SVGIG (reference sequence). CDR3 length: 11 residues. The V end lost 8 bases, the J end lost 7 bases, and 11 bases lay between the germline ends. CDR3 in DNA: TGTGCCGCCCAGCGGAGCGGGGAGCTGTTTTTT. Translated, it gives CAAQRSGELFF. Complete variable domain (other parts from reference TRBV30 and TRBJ2-2): SQTIHQWPATLVQPVGSPLSLECTVEGTSNPNLYWYRQAAGRGLQLLFYSVGIGQISSEVPQNLSASRPQDRQFILSSKKLLLSDSGFYLCAAQRSGELFFGEGSRLTVL.